This TCR beta chain was identified during a study of vaccination effects on CD4 cells after COVID-19. The method was immunoSEQ multiplex PCR; TCRdb's version includes in-frame clones alone and lacks a portion of them. The table lists 27,000 or so clones, 72% of them singletons. Notes on the study in general: Clones from infection and from vaccination both contracted markedly late after vaccination.

This clone came up once. The antigen remains unidentified. Before sequencing took place, the ViraFEST assay used viral peptide pools to expand antigen-specific CD4+ T cells. Following a roughly 11-day culture, CD4+ T cells were purified. Nucleocapsid antibody tests were negative, and the vaccine recipients had no prior SARS-CoV-2 infection. Approximately 2 million PBMC were placed in each well, which was supplemented with approximately 9.9 IU/ml IL-2 and around 9.4 ug/ml peptides. On days 3 and 7, fresh IL-2 medium replaced half the medium. This clonotype was sampled from a human donor who received a COVID-19 vaccine. The source was CD4+ T cells from PBMCs cultured with SARS-CoV-2 spike peptides, collected before COVID-19 vaccination.

CDR3 sequence: CAISDHRAGSNTGELFF. In DNA form, the CDR3 reads TGTGCCATCAGTGATCATCGGGCAGGGTCGAACACCGGGGAGCTGTTTTTT. The chain employs TRBV10-3 and TRBJ2-2; TRBD1 might be the D (5 bases). This CDR3 contains 17 residues. The ends were cut back, 3 bases at V and 0 bases at J, with 14 bases in the middle. The germline CDR1 and CDR2 sequences are ENHRY and SYGVKD.